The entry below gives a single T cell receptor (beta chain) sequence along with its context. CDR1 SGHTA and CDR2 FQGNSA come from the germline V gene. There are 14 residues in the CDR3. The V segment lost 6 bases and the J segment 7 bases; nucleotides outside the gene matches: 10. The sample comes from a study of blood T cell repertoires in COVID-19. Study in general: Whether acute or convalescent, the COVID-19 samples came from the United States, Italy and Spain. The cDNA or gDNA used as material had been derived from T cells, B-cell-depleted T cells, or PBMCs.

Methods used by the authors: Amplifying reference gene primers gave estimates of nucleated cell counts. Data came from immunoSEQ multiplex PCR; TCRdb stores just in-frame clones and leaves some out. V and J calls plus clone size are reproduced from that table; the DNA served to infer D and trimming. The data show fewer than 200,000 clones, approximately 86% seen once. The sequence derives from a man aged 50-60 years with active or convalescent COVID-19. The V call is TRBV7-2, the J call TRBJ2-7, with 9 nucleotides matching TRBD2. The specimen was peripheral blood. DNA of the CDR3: TGTGCCAGCAGTCCGGGACTAGCCCTGTGGGAGCAGTACTTC. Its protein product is CASSPGLALWEQYF. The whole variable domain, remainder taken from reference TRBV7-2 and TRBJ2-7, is GAGVSQSPSNKVTEKGKDVELRCDPISGHTALYWYRQSLGQGLEFLIYFQGNSAPDKSGLPSDRFSAERTGGSVSTLTIQRTQQEDSAVYLCASSPGLALWEQYFGPGTRLTVT.